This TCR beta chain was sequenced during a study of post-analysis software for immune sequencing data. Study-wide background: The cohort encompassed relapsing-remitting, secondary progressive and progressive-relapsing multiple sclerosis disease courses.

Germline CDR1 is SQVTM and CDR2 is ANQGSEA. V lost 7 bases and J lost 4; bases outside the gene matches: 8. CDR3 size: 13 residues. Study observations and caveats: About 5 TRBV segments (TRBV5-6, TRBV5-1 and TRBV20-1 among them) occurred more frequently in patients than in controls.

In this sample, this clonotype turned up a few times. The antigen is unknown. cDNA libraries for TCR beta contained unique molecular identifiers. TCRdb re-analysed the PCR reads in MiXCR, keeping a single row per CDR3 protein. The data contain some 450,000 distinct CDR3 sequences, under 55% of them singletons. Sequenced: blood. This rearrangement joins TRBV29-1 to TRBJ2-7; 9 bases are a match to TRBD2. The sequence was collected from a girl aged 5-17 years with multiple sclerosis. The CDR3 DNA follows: TGCAGCGCCAGAAGCGGGGGGCTATACGAGCAGTACTTC. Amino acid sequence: CSARSGGLYEQYF.